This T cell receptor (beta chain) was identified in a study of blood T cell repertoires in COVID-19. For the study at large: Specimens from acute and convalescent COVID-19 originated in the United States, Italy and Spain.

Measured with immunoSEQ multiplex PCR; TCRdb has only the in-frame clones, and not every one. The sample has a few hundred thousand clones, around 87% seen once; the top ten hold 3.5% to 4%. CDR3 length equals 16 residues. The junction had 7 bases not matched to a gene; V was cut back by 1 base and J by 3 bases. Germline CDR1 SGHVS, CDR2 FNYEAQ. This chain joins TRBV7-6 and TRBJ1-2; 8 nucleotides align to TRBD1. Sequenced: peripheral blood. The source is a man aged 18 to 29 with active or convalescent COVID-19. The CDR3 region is CASSLGGQGGHYGYTF. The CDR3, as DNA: TGTGCCAGCAGCTTAGGTGGACAGGGAGGACACTATGGCTACACCTTC.